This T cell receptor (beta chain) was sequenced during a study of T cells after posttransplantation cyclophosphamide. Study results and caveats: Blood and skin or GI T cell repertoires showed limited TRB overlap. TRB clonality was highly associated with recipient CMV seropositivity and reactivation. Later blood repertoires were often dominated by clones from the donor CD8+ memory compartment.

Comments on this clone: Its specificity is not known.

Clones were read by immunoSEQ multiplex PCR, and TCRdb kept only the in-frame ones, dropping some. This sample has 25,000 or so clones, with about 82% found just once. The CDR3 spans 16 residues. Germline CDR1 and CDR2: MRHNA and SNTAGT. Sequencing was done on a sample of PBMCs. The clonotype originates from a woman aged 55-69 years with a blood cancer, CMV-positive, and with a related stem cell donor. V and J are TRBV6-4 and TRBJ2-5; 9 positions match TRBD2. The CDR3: CSSIKGSGSVGETQYF. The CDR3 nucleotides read TGTTCCTCTATAAAGGGTAGCGGGAGCGTTGGAGAGACCCAGTACTTC.